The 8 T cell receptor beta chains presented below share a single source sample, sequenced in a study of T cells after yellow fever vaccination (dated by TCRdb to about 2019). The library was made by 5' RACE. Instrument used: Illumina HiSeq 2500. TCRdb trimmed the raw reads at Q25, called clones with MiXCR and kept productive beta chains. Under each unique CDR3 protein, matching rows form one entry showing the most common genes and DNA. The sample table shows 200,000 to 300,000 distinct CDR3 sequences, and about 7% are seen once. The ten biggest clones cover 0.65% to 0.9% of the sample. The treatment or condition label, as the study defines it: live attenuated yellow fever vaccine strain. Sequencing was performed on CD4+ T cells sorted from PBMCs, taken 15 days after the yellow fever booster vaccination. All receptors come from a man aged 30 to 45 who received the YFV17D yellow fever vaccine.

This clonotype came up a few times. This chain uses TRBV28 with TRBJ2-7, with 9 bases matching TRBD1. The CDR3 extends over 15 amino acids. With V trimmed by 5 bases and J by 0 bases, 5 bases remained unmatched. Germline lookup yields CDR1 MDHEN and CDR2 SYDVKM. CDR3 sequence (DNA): TGTGCCAGCAGTCCCCGGGACAGGGCCTCCTACGAGCAGTACTTC. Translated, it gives CASSPRDRASYEQYF.

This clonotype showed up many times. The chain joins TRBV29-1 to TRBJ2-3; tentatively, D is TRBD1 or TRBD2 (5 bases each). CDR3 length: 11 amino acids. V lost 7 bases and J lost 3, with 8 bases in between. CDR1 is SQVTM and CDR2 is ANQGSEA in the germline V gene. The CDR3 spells CSAGTTDTQYF. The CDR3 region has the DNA TGCAGCGCCGGGACGACAGATACGCAGTATTTT.

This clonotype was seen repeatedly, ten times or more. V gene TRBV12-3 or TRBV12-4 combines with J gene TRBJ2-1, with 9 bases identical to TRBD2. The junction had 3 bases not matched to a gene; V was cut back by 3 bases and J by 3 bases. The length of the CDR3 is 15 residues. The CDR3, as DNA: TGTGCCAGCAGTTTGGCTAGCGGGAACTACAATGAGCAGTTCTTC. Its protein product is CASSLASGNYNEQFF.

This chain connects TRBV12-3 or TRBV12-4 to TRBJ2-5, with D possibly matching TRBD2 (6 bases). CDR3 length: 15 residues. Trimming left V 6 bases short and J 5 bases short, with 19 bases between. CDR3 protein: CASSRNAGGGETQYF. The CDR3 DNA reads TGTGCCAGCAGCCGAAATGCCGGGGGTGGTGAGACCCAGTACTTC.

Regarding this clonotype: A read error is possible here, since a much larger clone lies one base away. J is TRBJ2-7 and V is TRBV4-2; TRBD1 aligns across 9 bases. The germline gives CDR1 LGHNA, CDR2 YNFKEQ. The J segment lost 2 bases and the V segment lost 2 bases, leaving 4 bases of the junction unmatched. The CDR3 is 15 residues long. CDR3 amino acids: CASSQSGQGPYEQYF. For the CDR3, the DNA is TGTGCCAGCAGCCAATCGGGACAGGGTCCCTACGAGCAGTACTTC.

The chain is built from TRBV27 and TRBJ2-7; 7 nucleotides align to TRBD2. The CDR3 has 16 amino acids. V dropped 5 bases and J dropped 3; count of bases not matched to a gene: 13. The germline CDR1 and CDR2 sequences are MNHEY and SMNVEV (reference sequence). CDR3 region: CASSRTSGTAHYEQYF. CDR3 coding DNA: TGTGCCAGCAGTCGAACCAGCGGGACGGCCCACTACGAGCAGTACTTC.

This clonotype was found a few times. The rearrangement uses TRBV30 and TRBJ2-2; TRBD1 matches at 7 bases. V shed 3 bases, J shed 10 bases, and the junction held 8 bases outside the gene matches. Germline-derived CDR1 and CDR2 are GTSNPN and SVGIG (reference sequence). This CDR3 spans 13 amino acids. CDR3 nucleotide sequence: TGTGCCTGGAGGAAGCCCGGGACAGAGGAGCTGTTTTTT. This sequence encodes CAWRKPGTEELFF.

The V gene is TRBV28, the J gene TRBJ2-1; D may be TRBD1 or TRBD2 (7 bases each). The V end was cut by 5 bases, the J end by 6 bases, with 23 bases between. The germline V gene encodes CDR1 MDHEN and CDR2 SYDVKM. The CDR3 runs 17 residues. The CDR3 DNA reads TGTGCCAGCAGTCCCCCCAGGGGGGGTAGAAGTAGCAATGAGCAGTTCTTC. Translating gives CASSPPRGGRSSNEQFF. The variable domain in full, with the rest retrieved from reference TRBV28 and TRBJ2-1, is DVKVTQSSRYLVKRTGEKVFLECVQDMDHENMFWYRQDPGLGLRLIYFSYDVKMKEKGDIPEGYSVSREKKERFSLILESASTNQTSMYLCASSPPRGGRSSNEQFFGPGTRLTVL.